The sequence of this T cell receptor beta chain was determined in a study of blood T cells in healthy people across ages. Alongside a J-beta primer mix, a sample-barcoded 5' primer served in a second PCR lasting roughly 7 to 11 cycles. MiXCR, applied by TCRdb to the 5' RACE reads, yields one record per CDR3 protein. The sample lists 650,000 to 800,000 distinct CDR3 sequences; approximately 52% were seen once. The individuals who served as donors were healthy Caucasians living in Russia, aged roughly 6 to 90. Isolation per sample recovered at least 7 million PBMCs. The specimen was blood. The sequence derives from an elderly woman in good health.

The CDR3 sequence: CASSEWAGGTKNIQYF. The CDR3 DNA sequence: TGTGCCAGCAGTGAATGGGCAGGGGGAACCAAAAACATTCAGTACTTC. The chain links TRBV6-1 to TRBJ2-4, with 7 bases matching TRBD1. V was pared by 2 bases and J by 2 bases, with 6 bases of the junction left unmatched. CDR3 size: 16 residues. CDR1 is MNHNS, CDR2 SASEGT, per germline.